This T cell receptor beta chain was captured by sequencing in a study of blood T cell repertoires in COVID-19 (dated by TCRdb to the early 2020s). With respect to the entire study: Samples covering the acute and convalescent phases of COVID-19 were provided by collaborators in the United States, Italy and Spain. The prospective study material was composed of cDNA or gDNA derived from T cells, B-cell-depleted T cells, or PBMCs. Subjects who had been exposed to COVID-19, were actively infected with it, or had recovered from it provided the deeply sampled blood TCRbeta repertoires that made up the dataset. The repertoires were released in a freely available public database meant as a resource for research on the immune response to SARS-CoV-2. Samples were obtained from the ongoing ImmuneRACE study (first 160 participants) and from 1,254 subjects provided by 6 global collaborators. Sample metadata almost always included a de-identified subject ID, COVID-19 status, age in years and sex. HLA class I and class II types, where available, came from metadata supplied by the sample provider rather than from assay-based typing.

Notes on this clone: It has no known antigen specificity. There are no base qualities to consult, and no much larger clone falls within one base.

TCRbeta CDR3 regions were amplified from genomic DNA by means of the immunoSEQ Assay, a bias-controlled multiplex PCR. The paper's data handling went like this. The number of nucleated cells in each sample was estimated from the amplification of reference gene primers within the assay. Sequence reads were collapsed and filtered to measure the absolute abundance of every unique TCRbeta CDR3 rearrangement. For each sample, productive Simpson clonality was calculated by taking the square root of Simpson's diversity index across productive rearrangements. TCRdb stores this immuneACCESS table with in-frame sequences only. Part of the clones is absent; in the studies checked, under half of the shortfall reflects unresolved V genes, and no reason is known for the rest. D and trimming were read from the DNA, whereas the V and J calls and clone size are those reported in that table. This sample lists around 130,000 clones; around 90% were detected once. Approximately 3.5% of the sample lies in the top ten.

Beyond this particular receptor, the publication reports: The amount of clinical and demographic metadata varied by source and participant and was provided uncurated.

Whole blood was collected in K2EDTA tubes by collaborating institutions according to the institutions' own protocols. For TCRbeta analysis, collaborators shipped samples in one of three forms: frozen whole blood, isolated PBMCs, or DNA extracted from either of those sample types. For CDR1 and CDR2, the germline V gene (reference sequence) lists SEHNR and FQNEAQ. The CDR3 starts with the cysteine, ends with the phenylalanine, and has 15 residues. Here the CDR3 DNA is all that survives: 45 bases in frame from base 1. For this chain, trimming is 2 bases at the V end and 3 bases at the J end, and the number of junction bases without a gene match is 4.

This TCR derives from a man aged 50-60 years with active COVID-19. What was sequenced was peripheral blood. This receptor chain uses TRBV7-9 and TRBJ2-3, with 8 junctional bases fitting TRBD2. The CDR3 amino acid sequence is: CASSLQSGGTDTQYF. The sequenced DNA: TGTGCCAGCAGCTTACAAAGCGGGGGAACAGATACGCAGTATTTT.